The 27 T cell receptor beta chains below were found in one sample sequenced in a study of regulatory T cells in long-lasting Graves disease. Indicated time point: newly diagnosed GD, antithyroid drugs for less than 3 months. RNA from PBMCs was the source of the TCR library. CDR3 regions were amplified by Arm-PCR using iRepertoire HTBI primers to build TCR beta libraries. One entry per CDR3 protein results from TCRdb running MiXCR on the multiplex PCR reads. Among some 370,000 distinct CDR3 sequences listed, roughly 10% were seen once. This sample also appeared in a second study, on T cells in Graves' hyperthyroidism and ophthalmopathy.

Here the sequenced sample was peripheral blood mononuclear cells (PBMCs), taken at new diagnosis, from a patient treated with antithyroid drugs. These receptors originate from a woman under 30 with Graves disease.

There are a few counts of this clonotype. The genes are TRBV6-5 and TRBJ1-5; 9 bases fit TRBD1. CDR1 MNHEY and CDR2 SVGAGI come from the germline V gene. Germline trimming cut 4 bases from V and 1 base from J; bases unmatched to any gene: 2. The CDR3 has 15 residues. The CDR3 loop is CASSWDRASNQPQHF. CDR3 DNA: TGTGCCAGCAGTTGGGACAGGGCCAGCAATCAGCCCCAGCATTTT.

This clonotype was seen repeatedly, ten times or more. The chain couples TRBV2 to TRBJ1-4; tentatively, D is TRBD1 (5 bases). CDR1 is SNHLY, CDR2 FYNNEI, per germline. The V end was cut by 5 bases, the J end by 8 bases, with 15 bases between. This CDR3 contains 14 residues. CDR3 residues: CASSTLTGPEKLFF. In DNA, the CDR3 is TGTGCCAGCAGTACCCTAACAGGACCGGAAAAACTGTTTTTT. Combining the CDR3 with reference TRBV2 and TRBJ1-4 gives the whole variable domain EPEVTQTPSHQVTQMGQEVILRCVPISNHLYFYWYRQILGQKVEFLVSFYNNEISEKSEIFDDQFSVERPDGSNFTLKIRSTKLEDSAMYFCASSTLTGPEKLFFGSGTQLSVL.

The chain recombines TRBV19 with TRBJ2-7; 13 nucleotides agree with TRBD2. The CDR3 has 14 residues. Germline V gene data show CDR1 as LNHDA and CDR2 as SQIVND (reference sequence). With 6 bases clipped from V and 2 bases from J, the junction kept 1 base outside the gene matches. Here the CDR3 DNA reads TGTGCCAGTAGGGGACTAGCGGGACCCTACGAGCAGTACTTC. It encodes CASRGLAGPYEQYF.

The chain is built from TRBV19 and TRBJ1-5, with D uncertain. Germline V gene sequence: CDR1 LNHDA, CDR2 SQIVND (reference sequence). The CDR3 runs to 17 residues. The V end was cut by 0 bases, the J end by 7 bases, with 19 bases between. The CDR3 DNA reads TGTGCCAGTAGTATAGATTACAGAACAAGTCTCGGGCAGCCCCAGCATTTT. As protein: CASSIDYRTSLGQPQHF.

This clonotype was observed many times. The CDR3 reads CASSLRWTGGSGTQYF. In DNA, the CDR3 is TGTGCCAGCAGTTTAAGGTGGACAGGGGGCTCCGGTACGCAGTATTTT. This sequence joins TRBV12-3 or TRBV12-4 and TRBJ2-3; 11 bases line up with TRBD1. With V trimmed by 2 bases and J by 8 bases, 9 bases remained unmatched. The CDR3 has 16 amino acids.

This clonotype was observed a few times. The chain is built from TRBV7-9 and TRBJ2-3; 8 nucleotides line up with TRBD2. Germline trimming cut 4 bases from V and 2 bases from J; bases unmatched to any gene: 11. Per the germline V gene, CDR1 is SEHNR and CDR2 is FQNEAQ (reference sequence). The CDR3 runs to 17 residues. The CDR3 protein is CASSSNVGTSNTDTQYF. The CDR3 region has the DNA TGTGCCAGCAGCTCCAACGTGGGGACTAGTAACACAGATACGCAGTATTTT.

The table lists this clonotype with many counts. V is TRBV28 and J is TRBJ2-7, with TRBD2 matching over 9 bases. The V and J ends lost 7 bases and 2 bases, in that order; junction bases with no gene match: 18. The CDR3 spans 18 residues. Germline V lookup: CDR1 MDHEN, CDR2 SYDVKM. In DNA, the CDR3 is TGTGCCAGCACATCAGGTCTAGCGGGGAGCCACCACCCCTACGAGCAGTACTTC. Amino acids: CASTSGLAGSHHPYEQYF.

The chain has TRBV7-9 and TRBJ2-3; TRBD2 agrees at 12 bases. Germline CDR1 and CDR2: SEHNR and FQNEAQ (reference sequence). With 4 bases clipped from V and 9 bases from J, the junction kept 11 bases outside the gene matches. The CDR3 contains 16 residues. CDR3 loop: CASSSPSGGASATQYF. The CDR3 DNA follows: TGTGCCAGCAGCTCGCCTAGCGGGGGGGCCTCGGCCACGCAGTATTTT.

This clonotype appeared many times. CDR3 sequence (DNA): TGTGCCAGCAGAGCACAGGGTTTTAACACCGGGGAGCTGTTTTTT. It encodes CASRAQGFNTGELFF. J is TRBJ2-2 and V is TRBV28, with D possibly being TRBD1 (6 bases). The V gene's germline CDR1 is MDHEN and CDR2 SYDVKM. V shed 6 bases and J shed 2 bases, with 13 bases lying between them. The CDR3 contains 15 residues.

A remark on this clonotype: A much larger clone lies a single base off, so this may be a read error. In DNA, the CDR3 is TGTGCCAGCAGCCAAGGCAGCGAATTGGTATCCCAGTACTTC. Residues: CASSQGSELVSQYF. This chain joins TRBV3-1 and TRBJ2-5; D unresolved. This CDR3 spans 14 amino acids. Germline V gene data show CDR1 as LGHDT and CDR2 as YNNKEL (reference sequence). The V end lost 1 base, the J end lost 9 bases, and 15 bases lay between the germline ends.

The chain employs TRBV6-1 and TRBJ2-7; 9 nucleotides line up with TRBD2. V lost 10 bases and J lost 6; bases outside the gene matches: 19. This CDR3 region has 16 residues. Germline V CDR1 and CDR2: MNHNS, SASEGT. CDR3 nucleotide sequence: TGTGCCACTACGAGCGGGAGGACCCTAAGCTTTGGCGAGCAGTACTTC. Translation: CATTSGRTLSFGEQYF.

In this sample, this clonotype turned up many times. The gene calls are TRBV6-5 and TRBJ2-1, with D hard to call. CDR3 length: 13 amino acids. V was trimmed by 4 bases and J by 10 bases, leaving 14 bases between them. CDR1 is MNHEY and CDR2 is SVGAGI in the germline V gene. CDR3 coding DNA: TGTGCCAGCAGTTTAATTCACACGAGAGAGCAGTTCTTC. This sequence encodes CASSLIHTREQFF.

In this sample, this clonotype turned up many times. The chain carries TRBV3-1 and TRBJ1-1; D gene unclear. This CDR3 is 15 amino acids long. The germline V and J ends were trimmed by 0 bases and 0 bases, with 8 bases remaining between them. Germline CDR1 and CDR2: LGHDT and YNNKEL (reference sequence). CDR3 sequence (DNA): TGTGCCAGCAGCCAAGACCACAGCTTGAACACTGAAGCTTTCTTT. Translating gives CASSQDHSLNTEAFF.

This clonotype has ten or more counts. The rearrangement joins TRBV7-2 to TRBJ2-5, with D perhaps matching TRBD1 (6 bases). This CDR3 has 14 residues. Germline CDR1 SGHTA, CDR2 FQGNSA. V gave up 2 bases and J gave up 2 bases, with 9 bases separating them. The CDR3 DNA sequence: TGTGCCAGCAGCTTATGGCAGGGGCAAGAGACCCAGTACTTC. Protein: CASSLWQGQETQYF.

The chain has TRBV6-5 and TRBJ2-1; TRBD2 agrees at 8 bases. The V gene's germline CDR1 is MNHEY and CDR2 SVGAGI. The CDR3 has 16 amino acids. The V and J ends lost 1 base and 4 bases, in that order; junction bases with no gene match: 6. The CDR3, as DNA: TGTGCCAGCAGTTACTTTTACGTAGCGGGATACAATGAGCAGTTCTTC. Its translation is CASSYFYVAGYNEQFF.

As for this clonotype: This may come from a read error, since a much larger clone is one base off. This sequence joins TRBV6-2 or TRBV6-3 and TRBJ2-7; no reliable D call. Germline V lookup: CDR1 MNHEY, CDR2 SVGEGT. The CDR3 runs to 13 residues. Trimming stripped 2 bases from V and 2 bases from J, with 7 bases between. This chain's CDR3 is CASSYQVTYEQYV. CDR3 in DNA: TGTGCCAGCAGTTACCAGGTTACCTACGAGCAGTACGTC.

This clonotype was counted at least ten times. The chain has TRBV7-2 and TRBJ1-1, with 7 bases that match TRBD1. J was trimmed by 0 bases and V by 5 bases; bases with no gene match: 9. The CDR3 runs 16 residues. The germline gives CDR1 SGHTA, CDR2 FQGNSA. This CDR3 is CASSQDRAGMNTEAFF. The CDR3 coding sequence is TGTGCCAGCAGCCAAGACAGGGCAGGGATGAACACTGAAGCTTTCTTT.

The V and J genes are TRBV7-2 and TRBJ2-3; D is unresolved. CDR1 SGHTA and CDR2 FQGNSA come from the germline V gene. There are 13 residues in the CDR3. The ends were cut back, 5 bases at V and 4 bases at J, with 10 bases in the middle. The CDR3 DNA is TGTGCCAGCAGCCCCCTTCTTGCAGATACGCAGTATTTT. Translation gives CASSPLLADTQYF.

This clonotype has a count of ten or more. V and J are TRBV5-1 and TRBJ2-5; a weak D match, TRBD1 (5 bases). Trimming left V 1 base short and J 1 base short, with 14 bases between. This CDR3 has 16 amino acids. Germline assignment: CDR1 SGHRS and CDR2 YFSETQ. The CDR3 nucleotides are TGCGCCAGCAGCTTGTCGTTGACAGTCACCCAAGAGACCCAGTACTTC. This sequence encodes CASSLSLTVTQETQYF. The full variable domain, completed using reference TRBV5-1 and TRBJ2-5, is KAGVTQTPRYLIKTRGQQVTLSCSPISGHRSVSWYQQTPGQGLQFLFEYFSETQRNKGNFPGRFSGRQFSNSRSEMNVSTLELGDSALYLCASSLSLTVTQETQYFGPGTRLLVL.

About this clonotype: The junction departs from the called germline gene at one end, perhaps through a read error. The CDR3, as DNA: TGCGCCAGCAGCCCTAGAGGGAGGCCGGAATTTTCACCCCTCCACTTT. This gives the protein CASSPRGRPEFSPLHF. The rearrangement uses TRBV7-9 and TRBJ1-6; D not certain. Germline CDR1 is SEHNR and CDR2 is FQNEAQ (reference sequence). CDR3 size: 16 residues.

With regard to this clonotype: This may be a read error, as it is one base from a much larger clone. V and J are TRBV12-3 or TRBV12-4 and TRBJ2-1; D might be TRBD2 (5 bases). This CDR3 comprises 13 residues. Written as DNA, the CDR3 is TGTGCCAGCAAGCGGAGCTCCTACAATGAGCGGTTCTTC. Translated: CASKRSSYNERFF.

The chain couples TRBV18 to TRBJ1-5; no clear D. The CDR3 loop spans 18 amino acids. Per the germline V gene, CDR1 is KGHSH and CDR2 is LQKENI. Trimming removed 4 bases at V and 0 bases at J, with 19 bases between. CDR3 DNA: TGTGCCAGCTCACTACACCGACCGGGAACTTATAGCAATCAGCCCCAGCATTTT. It translates to CASSLHRPGTYSNQPQHF.

In this sample, this clonotype turned up many times. V and J are TRBV12-3 or TRBV12-4 and TRBJ1-3, with D hard to call. Trimming shortened V by 7 bases and J by 3 bases, and 10 bases separated the two germline ends. This CDR3 comprises 13 residues. CDR3 in amino acids: CASTTVGGNTIYF. As DNA, the CDR3 is TGTGCCAGCACCACGGTTGGTGGAAACACCATATATTTT.

This clonotype was counted between two and nine times. The V and J genes are TRBV20-1 and TRBJ1-5; maybe TRBD1 (6 bases). V was trimmed by 0 bases and J by 4 bases, leaving 13 bases between them. This CDR3 is built from 15 residues. CDR1 and CDR2 from the germline V gene are DFQATT and SNEGSKA (reference sequence). The CDR3 here is CSARDEGGANQPQHF. DNA for the CDR3: TGCAGTGCTAGAGATGAGGGGGGCGCGAATCAGCCCCAGCATTTT.

The sample holds many counts of this clonotype. V is TRBV6-1 and J is TRBJ2-6; no definite D call. CDR1 and CDR2 (germline): MNHNS, SASEGT. The CDR3 is 15 residues long. V was clipped by 7 bases and J by 0 bases, with 10 bases between them. The CDR3 DNA follows: TGTGCCAGCAACCAACAGTCCTCTGGGGCCAACGTCCTGACTTTC. This gives the protein CASNQQSSGANVLTF.

This clonotype turned up a few times. The DNA of the CDR3 is TGTGCCAGCACTGACAGGGGGTCGACTGAAGCTTTCTTT. Residues: CASTDRGSTEAFF. The rearrangement joins TRBV27 to TRBJ1-1, with TRBD1 identical over 9 bases. V lost 7 bases, J lost 5 bases, and 5 bases stayed unmatched. Germline assignment: CDR1 MNHEY and CDR2 SMNVEV (reference sequence). The CDR3 has 13 residues.

There are many counts of this clonotype. The chain recombines TRBV11-2 with TRBJ2-7; D gene ambiguous. This CDR3 comprises 15 residues. Germline V gene sequence: CDR1 SGHAT, CDR2 FQNNGV. Trimming took off 0 bases at V and 3 bases at J, with 12 bases between the two ends. The CDR3 protein is CASSLDLGRGYEQYF. CDR3 sequence (DNA): TGTGCCAGCAGCTTAGATCTTGGTCGAGGCTACGAGCAGTACTTC.